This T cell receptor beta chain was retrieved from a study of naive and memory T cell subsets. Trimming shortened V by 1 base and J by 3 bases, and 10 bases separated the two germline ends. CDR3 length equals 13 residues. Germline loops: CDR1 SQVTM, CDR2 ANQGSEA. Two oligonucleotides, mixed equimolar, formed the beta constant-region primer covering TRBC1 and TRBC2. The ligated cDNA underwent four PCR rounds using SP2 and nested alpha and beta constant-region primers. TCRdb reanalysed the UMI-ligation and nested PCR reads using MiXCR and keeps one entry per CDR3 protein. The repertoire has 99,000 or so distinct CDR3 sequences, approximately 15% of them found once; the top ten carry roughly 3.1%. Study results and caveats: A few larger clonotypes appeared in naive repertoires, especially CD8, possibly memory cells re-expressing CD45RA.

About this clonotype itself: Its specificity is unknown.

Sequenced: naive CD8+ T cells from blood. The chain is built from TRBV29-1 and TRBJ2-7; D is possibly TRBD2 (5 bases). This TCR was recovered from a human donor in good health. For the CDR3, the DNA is TGCAGCGTTGAAGGGACTGAGTTCTACGAGCAGTACTTC. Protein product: CSVEGTEFYEQYF.